This T cell receptor (beta chain) was identified in a study of human T cells and chemical hapten exposure. This clonotype was seen repeatedly, ten times or more. TCRdb itself ran the RACE reads through MiXCR, one entry per CDR3 protein. In the table there are 300,000 to 450,000 distinct CDR3 sequences, about 5% of which are singletons. CDR1 is SGHTA, CDR2 FQGNSA, per germline. V was trimmed by 6 bases and J by 5 bases, leaving 15 bases between them. The CDR3 is made up of 14 amino acids. The time point: pre-sensitization, week 0. The treatment denotes: therapeutic diphenylcyclopropenone sensitization with weekly scalp DPC. Total RNA was extracted from unfractionated whole blood.

Sequenced here: whole blood, sampled in connection with sensitization to the hapten diphenylcyclopropenone (DPC). This sequence originates from a woman between 18 and 30 years old with alopecia areata. Some clones in this sample may be carry-over from other donors' samples. The rearrangement links TRBV7-2 to TRBJ2-3; possibly TRBD1 for D (5 bases). CDR3 sequence: CASRLGPTGDTQYF. The CDR3 DNA reads TGTGCCAGCAGACTGGGGCCGACTGGAGATACGCAGTATTTT.